The rows below give T cell receptor beta chains drawn from one sample of a study of T cells after posttransplantation cyclophosphamide. Sequencing used immunoSEQ multiplex PCR; TCRdb keeps in-frame clones, though not all of them. This table holds some 20,000 clones, 98% found once. Sequenced sample: naive CD4+ T cells sorted from PBMCs. Receptor source: a man in his forties in good health, CMV-negative, and a related stem cell transplant donor. Each CDR3 is given with its conserved first and last residue. A D gene is named only where the DNA matches it firmly. Not all rows give a size; the values are once, few, many and, for expanded clones, a class.

J gene | D gene | V gene | clone size | CDR3 protein | CDR3 DNA
TRBJ1-4 | TRBD1 | TRBV29-1 | . | CSVEEGTVNEKLFF | TGCAGCGTTGAAGAAGGGACAGTGAATGAAAAACTGTTTTTT
TRBJ2-2 | TRBD2 | TRBV27 | . | CASSPWGEGNTGELFF | TGTGCCAGCAGTCCCTGGGGGGAGGGTAACACCGGGGAGCTGTTTTTT
TRBJ2-7 | . | TRBV5-1 | . | CASSLVSSYEQYF | TGCGCCAGCAGCTTGGTTAGCTCCTACGAGCAGTACTTC
TRBJ2-4 | . | TRBV11-1 | . | CASSFGAKNIQYF | TGTGCCAGCAGCTTCGGTGCCAAAAACATTCAGTACTTC
TRBJ2-1 | TRBD2 | TRBV11-3 | . | CASSFRGGGSSYNEQFF | TGTGCCAGCAGCTTTCGGGGCGGGGGAAGCTCCTACAATGAGCAGTTCTTC
TRBJ1-1 | . | TRBV7-9 | once | CASSRDTEAFF | TGTGCCAGCAGCCGGGACACTGAAGCTTTCTTT
TRBJ2-6 | . | TRBV30 | . | CAWRPYEGPSGANVLTF | TGTGCCTGGAGGCCGTATGAGGGCCCCTCTGGGGCCAACGTCCTGACTTTC
TRBJ2-5 | TRBD2 | TRBV10-2 | . | CASCGDYQETQYF | TGCGCCAGCTGTGGGGACTATCAAGAGACCCAGTACTTC
TRBJ1-1 | . | TRBV5-1 | . | CASSFSGTPDTEAFF | TGCGCCAGCAGCTTTTCCGGGACACCCGACACTGAAGCTTTCTTT
TRBJ1-1 | . | TRBV6-4 | . | CASSDWANTEAFF | TGTGCCAGCAGTGACTGGGCGAACACTGAAGCTTTCTTT
TRBJ2-2 | TRBD1 | TRBV4-2 | once | CASSQGQGNTGELFF | TGTGCCAGCAGCCAAGGACAGGGAAACACCGGGGAGCTGTTTTTT
TRBJ2-2 | . | TRBV19 | . | CASNLQQTGELFF | TGTGCCAGTAATCTACAGCAGACCGGGGAGCTGTTTTTT
TRBJ1-1 | TRBD1 | TRBV2 | . | CASSDGQGNTEAFF | TGTGCCAGCAGTGACGGACAGGGGAACACTGAAGCTTTCTTT
TRBJ2-7 | . | TRBV6-1 | . | CASSVSGDHYRMGGYEQYF | TGTGCCAGCAGTGTTTCGGGCGACCATTACAGGATGGGAGGCTACGAGCAGTACTTC
TRBJ1-2 | TRBD1 | TRBV7-9 | . | CASSPQGQGGWGYTF | TGTGCCAGCAGCCCGCAAGGACAGGGGGGTTGGGGCTACACCTTC
TRBJ1-4 | . | TRBV15 | . | CATSSRQGSNEKLFF | TGTGCCACCAGCAGTCGTCAGGGATCTAATGAAAAACTGTTTTTT
TRBJ1-5 | . | TRBV21-1 | . | CASSFPAGVGRGGNQPQHF | TGTGCCAGCAGCTTCCCCGCCGGGGTCGGGCGCGGCGGCAATCAGCCCCAGCATTTT
TRBJ2-1 | . | TRBV11-2 | . | CASSLDRGSYNEQFF | TGTGCCAGCAGCTTAGATCGCGGTTCCTACAATGAGCAGTTCTTC
TRBJ1-1 | TRBD1 | TRBV19 | . | CASSMRGRSGNTEAFF | TGTGCCAGTAGTATGAGGGGGCGGTCAGGGAACACTGAAGCTTTCTTT
TRBJ2-7 | TRBD2 | TRBV9 | . | CASSAGTSGYEQYF | TGTGCCAGCAGCGCGGGGACTAGTGGCTACGAGCAGTACTTC
TRBJ2-4 | . | TRBV2 | . | CAGKTVNIQYF | TGTGCCGGGAAGACAGTAAACATTCAGTACTTC
TRBJ2-5 | TRBD2 | TRBV5-1 | . | CASSTGLARLQETQYF | TGCGCCAGCAGCACGGGACTAGCGAGACTGCAAGAGACCCAGTACTTC
TRBJ2-7 | . | TRBV4-2 | . | CASSQVQGYEQYF | TGTGCCAGCAGCCAAGTACAGGGTTACGAGCAGTACTTC
TRBJ2-7 | TRBD1 | TRBV5-4 | . | CASSTGTAFPYEQYF | TGTGCCAGCAGCACTGGGACAGCCTTCCCCTACGAGCAGTACTTC
TRBJ1-1 | . | TRBV28 | . | CASSLNAGAEAFF | TGTGCCAGCAGTTTAAACGCAGGCGCTGAAGCTTTCTTT
TRBJ2-1 | TRBD2 | TRBV7-8 | . | CASSSPTGAGGGSYNEQFF | TGTGCCAGCAGCTCTCCGACCGGAGCGGGAGGGGGCTCATACAATGAGCAGTTCTTC
TRBJ2-7 | . | TRBV28 | . | CASSARRQATYEQYF | TGTGCCAGCAGCGCCCGACGACAGGCCACCTACGAGCAGTACTTC
TRBJ2-5 | TRBD2 | TRBV15 | . | CATSRDAASGKETQYF | TGTGCCACCAGCAGAGATGCTGCTAGCGGGAAAGAGACCCAGTACTTC
TRBJ2-1 | TRBD2 | TRBV19 | . | CASSGAGGLYNEQFF | TGTGCCAGTAGTGGAGCGGGAGGCCTCTACAATGAGCAGTTCTTC
TRBJ2-5 | . | TRBV19 | . | CASSIVRAAGQETQYF | TGTGCCAGTAGTATAGTGCGGGCGGCGGGACAAGAGACCCAGTACTTC
TRBJ2-1 | . | TRBV5-1 | . | CASSPGNYNEQFF | TGCGCCAGCAGCCCGGGAAATTACAATGAGCAGTTCTTC
TRBJ2-3 | TRBD1 | TRBV5-4 | . | CASNLQGTPDTQYF | TGTGCCAGCAACTTACAGGGGACGCCAGATACGCAGTATTTT
TRBJ2-4 | . | TRBV6-6 | . | CASRGTGSEGNIQYF | TGTGCCAGCAGAGGTACAGGGAGCGAGGGAAACATTCAGTACTTC
TRBJ1-3 | . | TRBV30 | . | CAWSRGISGNTIYF | TGTGCCTGGAGTAGGGGAATCTCTGGAAACACCATATATTTT
TRBJ2-1 | TRBD2 | TRBV14 | . | CASSQVSFGRVSHNEQFF | TGTGCCAGCAGCCAAGTTTCATTCGGGAGGGTATCCCACAATGAGCAGTTCTTC
TRBJ2-1 | . | TRBV4-3 | . | CASSQVSVRTQSNEQFF | TGCGCCAGCAGCCAAGTATCAGTTCGGACACAGAGCAATGAGCAGTTCTTC
TRBJ2-7 | . | TRBV6-5 | . | CASSYSAGKAYEQYF | TGTGCCAGCAGTTACTCGGCGGGGAAAGCCTACGAGCAGTACTTC